The 7 T cell receptor beta chains below were found in one sample sequenced in a study of OX40 agonist ivuxolimab in advanced cancers. Profiled with immunoSEQ multiplex PCR; TCRdb holds only in-frame clones, not every one. The sample carries approximately 74,000 clones, roughly 91% recorded once. The specimen was CD4+ or CD8+ T cells sorted from blood, collected in a trial of the OX40 agonist ivuxolimab. The receptor set was obtained from an adult with an advanced solid tumor such as melanoma, head and neck, liver or kidney cancer.

This rearrangement joins TRBV29-1 to TRBJ2-7; tentatively, D is TRBD2 (7 bases). Trimming cost V 2 bases and J 5 bases, with 13 bases left between them. CDR3 length: 13 residues. Germline V CDR1 and CDR2: SQVTM, ANQGSEA. CDR3 in DNA: TGCAGCGTTGAACGGGGGGCCCCCGACGAGCAGTACTTC. Translation gives CSVERGAPDEQYF.

The chain carries TRBV4-2 and TRBJ2-3, with 9 bases fitting TRBD2. Per the germline V gene, CDR1 is LGHNA and CDR2 is YNFKEQ. The J segment lost 5 bases and the V segment lost 3 bases, leaving 6 bases of the junction unmatched. The CDR3 covers 15 residues. CDR3 in amino acids: CASSQHSGGKDTQYF. The CDR3 bases are TGTGCCAGCAGCCAGCATAGCGGGGGTAAAGATACGCAGTATTTT.

Notes on this clone: The same CDR3 can be traced to other DNA sequences in this sample. The CDR3: CASSRQGNTEAFF. The CDR3 DNA follows: TGTGCCAGTAGTAGACAGGGGAACACTGAAGCTTTCTTT. This sequence joins TRBV19 and TRBJ1-1; 7 bases line up with TRBD1. This CDR3 is 13 amino acids long. Germline assignment: CDR1 LNHDA and CDR2 SQIVND (reference sequence). Germline trimming cut 4 bases from V and 1 base from J; bases unmatched to any gene: 0. Together with reference TRBV19 and TRBJ1-1, the CDR3 gives the full variable domain: DGGITQSPKYLFRKEGQNVTLSCEQNLNHDAMYWYRQDPGQGLRLIYYSQIVNDFQKGDIAEGYSVSREKKESFPLTVTSAQKNPTAFYLCASSRQGNTEAFFGQGTRLTVV.

The rearrangement joins TRBV10-3 to TRBJ1-2, with TRBD1 matching over 7 bases. This CDR3 has 13 amino acids. Germline V gene data show CDR1 as ENHRY and CDR2 as SYGVKD. V shed 8 bases, J shed 7 bases, and the junction held 10 bases outside the gene matches. CDR3 sequence (DNA): TGTGCCATCGGCGACCGGGACAGAGGTGGCTACACCTTC. As protein: CAIGDRDRGGYTF.

J is TRBJ1-1 and V is TRBV12-5; D is unresolved. CDR1 and CDR2 from the germline V gene are LGHNT and FRNRAP. V was pared by 9 bases and J by 1 base, with 15 bases between. CDR3 length: 14 amino acids. For the CDR3, the DNA is TGTGCTAGCTTAATGTTGCCGGGGAACACTGAAGCTTTCTTT. Its protein product is CASLMLPGNTEAFF.

The chain recombines TRBV11-3 with TRBJ1-2; D not certain. Trimming cost V 2 bases and J 5 bases, with 15 bases left between them. The CDR3 has 15 residues. CDR1 and CDR2 from the germline V gene are SGHNT and YENEEA. The CDR3 here is CASSLRPQAAYGYTF. The CDR3 DNA reads TGTGCCAGCAGCTTACGGCCTCAAGCGGCTTATGGCTACACCTTC.

This rearrangement joins TRBV4-1 to TRBJ1-4; 10 bases agree with TRBD1. CDR3 length: 14 amino acids. The V gene's germline CDR1 is MGHRA and CDR2 YSYEKL. V lost 1 base, J lost 8 bases, and 1 base stayed unmatched. The DNA for the CDR3 is TGCGCCAGCAGCCAAGGACAGGGGGCGGAAAAACTGTTTTTT. As protein: CASSQGQGAEKLFF.